This record concerns one T cell receptor (beta chain) sequence. This receptor's antigen is unknown. Base-call qualities are not available, and no considerably larger clone is one nucleotide away. This sample's time point label indicates: sample taken at primary tumor resection. The donors were some 76 patients from the lung TRACERx cohort who had early-stage, untreated non-small cell lung cancer. TCR sequencing used whole RNA extracted from tumor and nontumor lung tissue, or from cryopreserved PBMC samples, without cell sorting. Only patients for whom sufficient RNA was available from at least two tumor regions were selected for TCR sequencing. A lung pathologist reviewed the tumor and adjacent nontumor lung specimens before the specimens were selected. These data come from a study of spatial heterogeneity in lung cancer (dated by TCRdb to between 2017 and 2020). The study in broad terms: More beta-chain than alpha-chain transcripts were consistently detected, likely reflecting higher beta-chain transcript abundance. In tumor regions, TCR transcript counts showed a strong correlation with a T cell transcriptional module score from matched bulk RNA-seq. In the raw uncorrected reads, each unique combination of TCR and UMI appeared on average more than ten times. In non-small cell lung cancer, the study quantitatively compared TCR alpha and beta repertoires across several tumor regions, matched nontumor lung, and blood. Nonsynonymous mutation counts, determined by whole-exome sequencing of tumor tissue, were related to TCR repertoire features. Both alpha and beta chains were TCR-sequenced in samples taken at surgery, namely 220 tumor regions, roughly 64 matched nontumor lung samples and over 55 PBMC samples.

Library construction relied on 5' RACE. TCRdb lists the instrument as NextSeq 500. To allow correction of PCR and sequencing errors, the TCR library protocol tagged every TCR cDNA molecule with a unique molecular identifier. From the authors' description of their analysis: TCR identification, UMI-based error correction and CDR3 extraction were all carried out with Decombinator tools. TCRs above a frequency of 2 per 1,000, corresponding to the top 1% of the tumor frequency distribution, were defined as expanded. Expanded tumor TCRs were classed as regional if statistically deemed absent (corrected P<0.05) from at least one tumor region, otherwise ubiquitous. Rényi diversity was computed with the R vegan package after subsampling each repertoire 100 times to 5,000 TCRs. To build CDR3 similarity networks, amino acid triplet string-kernel similarity was used, and CDR3s were connected when their pairwise similarity was above 0.82. TCRdb ran its own pipeline on the public reads, namely fastp trimming at Q25 and MiXCR clone calling, and kept in-frame beta chains. Identical CDR3 protein sequences are pooled into one entry, listed with their most common genes and DNA. The V and J calls and clone size are TCRdb's, not the authors'. In this sample the table shows some 4,900 distinct CDR3 sequences, about 12% of which occur a single time. The ten top clones hold over 9.5% of the sample.

Findings and caveats that apply to the study as a whole: Confirming at a functional level the hypothesis that regional TCRs recognize regional mutations was considered to require additional single-cell paired TCR alpha and beta sequencing. TCR-seq coverage of tumor T cells was estimated to be only approximately 7% for alpha chains and 13% for beta chains. Counts of ubiquitous and regional expanded TCRs were found to correlate with counts of ubiquitous and regional nonsynonymous mutations, respectively. The tumor nonsynonymous mutation count correlated with the number of expanded intratumoral alpha and beta TCRs.

Sequencing was performed on lung tumor tissue, taken at surgery. The clonotype was recovered from a female donor with early-stage non-small cell lung cancer.

The CDR3 reads as follows: CAISEGKHLSTDTQYF. The nucleotide sequence is given as TGTGCCATCAGTGAGGGCAAACACCTTAGCACAGATACGCAGTATTTT. The chain is encoded by TRBV10-3 joined to TRBJ2-3, with no confident D gene call. Inclusive of the bounding cysteine and phenylalanine, the CDR3 is 16 residues long. CDR3 DNA is the only sequence kept; it has 48 bases, read in frame from the first base. CDR1 ENHRY and CDR2 SYGVKD were looked up in the germline V gene. Trimming costs V 2 bases and J 0 bases, and their ends lie 12 bases apart.